These 20 T cell receptor beta chains were sequenced from one sample in a study of blood T cell repertoires in COVID-19. Sequencing used immunoSEQ multiplex PCR; TCRdb keeps in-frame clones, though not all of them. The table shows over 90,000 clones, with about 86% occurring only once. The specimen was peripheral blood. The receptor set was obtained from a woman aged 55-69 years in a cohort sampled during active or convalescent COVID-19.

The chain couples TRBV10-3 to TRBJ1-1, with TRBD1 as a possible D gene (5 bases). This CDR3 is built from 15 residues. The germline CDR1 and CDR2 sequences are ENHRY and SYGVKD. The germline V and J ends were trimmed by 6 bases and 3 bases, with 17 bases remaining between them. The CDR3 DNA is TGTGCCATCAGATTGGGACGGGAGGAGCACACTGAAGCTTTCTTT. Translating it yields CAIRLGREEHTEAFF.

The rearrangement joins TRBV9 to TRBJ1-2; a possible D gene is TRBD1 (5 bases). The germline gives CDR1 SGDLS, CDR2 YYNGEE. V lost 3 bases to trimming and J lost 3 bases, with 12 bases between them. The CDR3 contains 14 residues. In DNA form, the CDR3 reads TGTGCCAGCAGCGAGTCAGGGCACGACTATGGCTACACCTTC. Residues: CASSESGHDYGYTF.

The chain links TRBV12-5 to TRBJ2-5; 7 nucleotides align to TRBD2. V shed 6 bases and J 4 bases; nucleotides not matched to a gene: 11. This CDR3 spans 15 amino acids. CDR1 is LGHNT, CDR2 FRNRAP, per germline. CDR3 nucleotide sequence: TGTGCTAGTGGCTCCCTAGAACTAGCGATAGAGACCCAGTACTTC. The encoded protein is CASGSLELAIETQYF.

This chain joins TRBV5-1 and TRBJ2-5; 9 nucleotides agree with TRBD1. The length of the CDR3 is 13 residues. Germline V lookup: CDR1 SGHRS, CDR2 YFSETQ. CDR3 protein: CATGTGPKETQYF. The CDR3 DNA follows: TGCGCGACCGGGACAGGGCCTAAAGAGACCCAGTACTTC.

V is TRBV28 and J is TRBJ1-1; D is ambiguous. CDR1 is MDHEN and CDR2 is SYDVKM in the germline V gene. Trimming stripped 8 bases from V and 0 bases from J, with 4 bases between. The length of the CDR3 is 11 residues. CDR3 nucleotides: TGTGCCAGCTTCATGAACACTGAAGCTTTCTTT. It encodes CASFMNTEAFF.

This chain joins TRBV30 and TRBJ1-1; D might be TRBD1 (6 bases). This CDR3 has 13 residues. CDR1 GTSNPN and CDR2 SVGIG come from the germline V gene (reference sequence). The V gene lost 0 bases and the J gene lost 10 bases, with 15 bases spanning the gap. CDR3 in amino acids: CAWSVARTERAFF. CDR3 nucleotide sequence: TGTGCCTGGAGTGTCGCCCGGACAGAGAGAGCTTTCTTT.

The chain uses TRBV7-8 and TRBJ1-2; unclear D gene. CDR1 and CDR2 (germline): SGHVS, FQNEAQ. V lost 2 bases, J lost 5 bases, and 15 bases lay in between. The CDR3 spans 15 residues. This chain's CDR3 is CASSLHGPLGYGYTF. The CDR3 DNA follows: TGTGCCAGCAGCTTACATGGGCCCCTTGGGTATGGCTACACCTTC.

This chain connects TRBV5-5 to TRBJ2-7; D is uncertain. This CDR3 is 13 amino acids long. The V gene lost 1 base and the J gene lost 6 bases, with 11 bases spanning the gap. Germline values: CDR1 SGHKS, CDR2 YYEKEE (reference sequence). CDR3 DNA: TGTGCCAGCAGCTTGTCTCATGGCGGCGAGCAGTACTTC. Translated: CASSLSHGGEQYF.

The chain recombines TRBV10-1 with TRBJ1-5, with D possibly matching TRBD1 (5 bases). Trimming shortened V by 1 base and J by 5 bases, and 12 bases separated the two germline ends. This CDR3 is built from 15 residues. Germline CDR1 WNHNN, CDR2 SYGVQD (reference sequence). CDR3 sequence: CASSEFRRGDQPQHF. CDR3 coding DNA: TGCGCCAGCAGTGAGTTTCGGAGGGGAGATCAGCCCCAGCATTTT.

This chain links TRBV14 with TRBJ1-2; 8 positions agree with TRBD1. Germline assignment: CDR1 SGHDN and CDR2 FVKESK. The CDR3 runs 13 residues. V lost 4 bases to trimming and J lost 4 bases; unmatched junction nucleotides: 2. The CDR3 protein is CASSPGGTYGYTF. As DNA, the CDR3 is TGTGCCAGCAGCCCAGGGGGCACCTATGGCTACACCTTC.

The rearrangement uses TRBV11-2 and TRBJ2-7, with D possibly TRBD2 on 6 matching bases. The CDR3 length is 16 residues. CDR1 and CDR2 (germline): SGHAT, FQNNGV. Trimming pared 0 bases from V and 0 bases from J, leaving 12 bases between. The CDR3 sequence is CASSLDKASVSYEQYF. CDR3 coding DNA: TGTGCCAGCAGCTTAGATAAGGCTAGCGTCTCCTACGAGCAGTACTTC.

The V call is TRBV7-3, the J call TRBJ2-2, with 10 bases fitting TRBD1. From germline, CDR1 is SGHTA and CDR2 FQGTGA. The CDR3 is 15 residues long. V shed 5 bases and J 5 bases; nucleotides not matched to a gene: 5. CDR3 region: CASSRGQGRTGELFF. For the CDR3, the DNA is TGTGCCAGCAGCCGGGGACAGGGGAGGACCGGGGAGCTGTTTTTT. The full variable domain, completed using reference TRBV7-3 and TRBJ2-2, is GAGVSQTPSNKVTEKGKYVELRCDPISGHTALYWYRQSLGQGPEFLIYFQGTGAADDSGLPNDRFFAVRPEGSVSTLKIQRTERGDSAVYLCASSRGQGRTGELFFGEGSRLTVL.

CDR3 amino acids: CASSLERTGGALHF. The CDR3 DNA reads TGTGCCAGCAGCTTAGAAAGAACAGGGGGGGCCCTCCACTTT. This rearrangement joins TRBV11-2 to TRBJ1-6; 8 nucleotides agree with TRBD1. Germline V CDR1 and CDR2: SGHAT, FQNNGV. V lost 0 bases to trimming and J lost 14 bases; unmatched junction nucleotides: 6. The CDR3 is 14 residues long. The full variable domain, with the rest looked up from reference TRBV11-2 and TRBJ1-6, is EAGVAQSPRYKIIEKRQSVAFWCNPISGHATLYWYQQILGQGPKLLIQFQNNGVVDDSQLPKDRFSAERLKGVDSTLKIQPAKLEDSAVYLCASSLERTGGALHFGNGTRLTVT.

This clone appeared a few times. V gene TRBV27 combines with J gene TRBJ2-3; D is possibly TRBD1 (5 bases). Germline V gives CDR1 MNHEY, CDR2 SMNVEV (reference sequence). V was pared by 5 bases and J by 3 bases, with 12 bases between. This CDR3 comprises 14 residues. This CDR3 reads CASSPTVWTDTQYF. CDR3 sequence (DNA): TGTGCCAGCAGTCCGACAGTATGGACAGATACGCAGTATTTT.

The chain employs TRBV11-2 and TRBJ2-3; the D is unclear. The germline V gene encodes CDR1 SGHAT and CDR2 FQNNGV. The V end was cut by 4 bases, the J end by 4 bases, with 21 bases between. There are 17 residues in the CDR3. In nucleotides, the CDR3 is TGTGCCAGCAGCTCCCCGAAAGGTTGGCGGAGAGCAGATACGCAGTATTTT. This codes for CASSSPKGWRRADTQYF.

The chain has TRBV28 and TRBJ1-2; TRBD1 agrees at 8 bases. Germline V lookup: CDR1 MDHEN, CDR2 SYDVKM. The junction had 13 bases not matched to a gene; V was cut back by 5 bases and J by 2 bases. This CDR3 spans 17 amino acids. This CDR3 reads CASSPFIGTGFNYGYTF. CDR3 coding DNA: TGTGCCAGCAGTCCGTTCATCGGGACAGGTTTCAACTATGGCTACACCTTC.

For this clone: The same CDR3 arises from other DNA sequences in this sample as well. This sequence joins TRBV4-1 and TRBJ1-2, with a weak D call TRBD1 (5 bases). This CDR3 spans 13 amino acids. The germline V and J ends were trimmed by 2 bases and 2 bases, with 6 bases remaining between them. Germline loops: CDR1 MGHRA, CDR2 YSYEKL. CDR3 protein: CASSQQGNYGYTF. CDR3 nucleotide sequence: TGCGCCAGCAGCCAACAGGGAAACTATGGCTACACCTTC.

The gene calls are TRBV7-2 and TRBJ1-2, with TRBD1 identical over 11 bases. With V trimmed by 5 bases and J by 7 bases, 9 bases remained unmatched. CDR3 size: 15 residues. Germline CDR1 is SGHTA and CDR2 is FQGNSA. The CDR3 region has the DNA TGTGCCAGCAGCCTGTACGGGACAGGGGGTACTGGCTACACCTTC. Protein product: CASSLYGTGGTGYTF.

The gene calls are TRBV3-1 (or the pseudogene TRBV3-2) and TRBJ2-5; 10 bases map to TRBD2. The V segment lost 6 bases and the J segment 4 bases; nucleotides outside the gene matches: 8. Germline V gene lookup returns CDR1 LGHDT and CDR2 YNNKEL (reference sequence). The CDR3 contains 15 residues. This CDR3 is CASRPSGGAGETQYF. The DNA of the CDR3 is TGTGCCAGCAGACCGAGCGGGGGGGCCGGAGAGACCCAGTACTTC.

V is TRBV2 and J is TRBJ2-1, with a weak D call TRBD2 (5 bases). V was trimmed by 7 bases and J by 0 bases, leaving 13 bases between them. CDR1 and CDR2 from the germline V gene are SNHLY and FYNNEI. CDR3 length equals 15 residues. In nucleotides, the CDR3 is TGTGCCAGCAATTCCGTAGCGAGCTCCTACAATGAGCAGTTCTTC. As protein: CASNSVASSYNEQFF.